This T cell receptor (beta chain) was identified in a study of blood T cells in healthy people across ages. Next came a second PCR, run for roughly 6 to 11 cycles, which used a sample-barcoded 5' primer along with a J-beta primer mix. Individual samples furnished no less than 2.5 million CDR3-containing paired-end reads apiece. MiXCR, run by TCRdb on the 5' RACE reads, gives a single entry per CDR3 protein. The sample contains 780,000 or so distinct CDR3 sequences, 56% of which appear only once. This CDR3 spans 16 amino acids. The germline V gene encodes CDR1 MNHEY and CDR2 SMNVEV (reference sequence). Trimming removed 2 bases at V and 4 bases at J, with 17 bases between. This clonotype was recorded only once. Its target is unknown. Whole-study results and caveats: The CMV status of each donor remained undetermined, and this could have confounded shifts in expanded clonotypes. Using unsorted PBMCs precluded a conclusive naive versus antigen-experienced comparison. Both higher diversity and more naive CD4+ cells marked long-lived donors when set against aged donors.

The sample was blood. The chain joins TRBV27 to TRBJ1-1, with a tentative D call TRBD1 (5 bases). This receptor was obtained from a middle-aged man in good health. The CDR3 is CASSLDLGAGFTEAFF. CDR3 nucleotide sequence: TGTGCCAGCAGTTTAGATCTGGGTGCAGGGTTCACTGAAGCTTTCTTT.